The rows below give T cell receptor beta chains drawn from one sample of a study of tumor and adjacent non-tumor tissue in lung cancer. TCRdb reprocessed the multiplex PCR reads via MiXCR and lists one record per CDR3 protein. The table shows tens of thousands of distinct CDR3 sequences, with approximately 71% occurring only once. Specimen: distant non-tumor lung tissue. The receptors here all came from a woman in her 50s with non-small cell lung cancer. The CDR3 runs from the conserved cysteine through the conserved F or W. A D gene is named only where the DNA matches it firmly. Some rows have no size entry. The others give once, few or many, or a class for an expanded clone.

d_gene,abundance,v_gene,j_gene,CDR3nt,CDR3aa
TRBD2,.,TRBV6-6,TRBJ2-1,TGTGCCAGCAACGGACTAGCGGGAGTAAGTTGGTTCTTC,CASNGLAGVSWFF
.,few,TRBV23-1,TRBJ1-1,TGCGCCAGCAGCCCGCCCAATCGACCTTTTTTCACTGAAGCTTTCTTT,CASSPPNRPFFTEAFF
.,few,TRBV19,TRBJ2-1,TGTGCCAGTTCAGCGCCCGGGGAACAGTTCTTC,CASSAPGEQFF
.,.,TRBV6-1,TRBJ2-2,TGTGCCAGCCCAAAAGCGAGAGTCAGCGACTATAGCACCGGGGAGCTGTTTTTT,CASPKARVSDYSTGELFF
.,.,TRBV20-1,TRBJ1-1,TGCAGTGCTAGGGCAGGGATCACTGAAGCTTTCTTT,CSARAGITEAFF
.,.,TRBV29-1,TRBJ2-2,TGCAGCGTTGTCGCAGTTCTAAACACCGGGGAGCTGTTTTTT,CSVVAVLNTGELFF
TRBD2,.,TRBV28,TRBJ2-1,TGTGCCAGCAGTTTAATCGGCGGACTAGCGGGAGGCAATGAGCAGTTCTTC,CASSLIGGLAGGNEQFF
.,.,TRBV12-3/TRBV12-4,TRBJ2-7,TGTGCCAACACCACTCTAGGATCGGAGCAGTACTTC,CANTTLGSEQYF
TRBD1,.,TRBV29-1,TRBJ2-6,TGCAGCGTTATCGGCGGACAGGGGTCTGGGGCCAACGACCTGACTTTC,CSVIGGQGSGANDLTF
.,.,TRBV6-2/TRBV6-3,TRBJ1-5,TGTGCCAGCAGTTTCGAATATGTGGTGTATGTCAGCGGTCATAATCAGCCCCAGCATTTT,CASSFEYVVYVSGHNQPQHF